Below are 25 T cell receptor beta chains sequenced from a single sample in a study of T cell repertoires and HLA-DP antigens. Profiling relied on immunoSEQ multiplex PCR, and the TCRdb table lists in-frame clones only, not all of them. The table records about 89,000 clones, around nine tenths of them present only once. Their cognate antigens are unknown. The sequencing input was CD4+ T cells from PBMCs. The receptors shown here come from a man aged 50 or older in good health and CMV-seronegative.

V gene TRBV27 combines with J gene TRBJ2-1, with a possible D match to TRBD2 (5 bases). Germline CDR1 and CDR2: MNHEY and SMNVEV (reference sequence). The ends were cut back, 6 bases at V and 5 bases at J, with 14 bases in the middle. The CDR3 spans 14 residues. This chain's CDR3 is CASSSVQRNNEQFF. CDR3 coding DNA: TGTGCCAGCAGCTCGGTCCAGCGGAACAATGAGCAGTTCTTC.

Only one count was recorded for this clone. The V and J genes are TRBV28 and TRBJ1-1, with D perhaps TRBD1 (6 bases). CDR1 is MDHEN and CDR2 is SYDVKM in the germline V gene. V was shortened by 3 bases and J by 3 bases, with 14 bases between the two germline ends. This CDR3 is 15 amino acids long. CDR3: CASSFTRGGDTEAFF. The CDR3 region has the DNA TGTGCCAGCAGTTTCACCAGGGGAGGTGACACTGAAGCTTTCTTT.

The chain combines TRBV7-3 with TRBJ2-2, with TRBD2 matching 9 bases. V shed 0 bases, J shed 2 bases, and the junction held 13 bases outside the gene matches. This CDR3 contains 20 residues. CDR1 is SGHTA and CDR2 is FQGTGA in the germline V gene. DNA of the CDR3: TGTGCCAGCAGCTTAACTAGCGGGGGCCTTCCTCTAAGTAACACCGGGGAGCTGTTTTTT. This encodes CASSLTSGGLPLSNTGELFF.

The DNA of the CDR3 is TGTGCCAGCAGAACCCTACAGGGGGCCATTCATGGCTACACCTTC. Its translation: CASRTLQGAIHGYTF. The rearrangement uses TRBV28 and TRBJ1-2; 9 positions agree with TRBD1. Germline-derived CDR1 and CDR2 are MDHEN and SYDVKM. The CDR3 is 15 residues long. The V gene end was trimmed by 6 bases and the J gene end by 6 bases; junction bases not matched to a gene: 11.

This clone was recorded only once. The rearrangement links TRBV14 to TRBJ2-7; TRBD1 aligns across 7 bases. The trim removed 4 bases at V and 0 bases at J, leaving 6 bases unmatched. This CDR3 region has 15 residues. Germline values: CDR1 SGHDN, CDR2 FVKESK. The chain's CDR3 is CASSLRDSLSYEQYF. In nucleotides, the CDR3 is TGTGCCAGCAGCCTCCGGGACAGCCTCTCCTACGAGCAGTACTTC.

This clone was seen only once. CDR3 region: CASSFWQTGLVFF. Written as DNA, the CDR3 is TGTGCCAGCAGCTTTTGGCAAACGGGTCTTGTGTTCTTC. This chain joins TRBV5-8 and TRBJ2-1; D not resolved. This CDR3 spans 13 amino acids. Between the trimmed V and J ends, which lost 2 bases and 15 bases, there was a span of 18 bases. Per germline, CDR1 SGHTS and CDR2 YDEGEE.

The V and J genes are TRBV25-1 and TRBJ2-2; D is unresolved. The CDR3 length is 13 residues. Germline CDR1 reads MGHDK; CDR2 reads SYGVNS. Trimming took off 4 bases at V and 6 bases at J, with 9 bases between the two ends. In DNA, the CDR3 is TGTGCCAGCAGTGCTCGTGGACCCGGGGAGCTGTTTTTT. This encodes CASSARGPGELFF. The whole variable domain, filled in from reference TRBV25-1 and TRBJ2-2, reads EADIYQTPRYLVIGTGKKITLECSQTMGHDKMYWYQQDPGMELHLIHYSYGVNSTEKGDLSSESTVSRIRTEHFPLTLESARPSHTSQYLCASSARGPGELFFGEGSRLTVL.

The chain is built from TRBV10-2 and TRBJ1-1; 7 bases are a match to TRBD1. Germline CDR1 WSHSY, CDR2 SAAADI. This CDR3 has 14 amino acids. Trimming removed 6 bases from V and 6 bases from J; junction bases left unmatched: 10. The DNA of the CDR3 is TGCGCCAGCAGCACGACAGGGATTTCTTCTGAAGCTTTCTTT. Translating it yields CASSTTGISSEAFF.

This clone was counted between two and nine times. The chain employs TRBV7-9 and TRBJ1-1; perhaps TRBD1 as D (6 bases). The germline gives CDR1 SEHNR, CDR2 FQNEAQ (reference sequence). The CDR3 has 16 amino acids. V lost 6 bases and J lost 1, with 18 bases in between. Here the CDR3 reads CASSNSGAQRNTEAFF. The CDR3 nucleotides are TGTGCCAGCAGTAACTCAGGGGCGCAAAGGAACACTGAAGCTTTCTTT.

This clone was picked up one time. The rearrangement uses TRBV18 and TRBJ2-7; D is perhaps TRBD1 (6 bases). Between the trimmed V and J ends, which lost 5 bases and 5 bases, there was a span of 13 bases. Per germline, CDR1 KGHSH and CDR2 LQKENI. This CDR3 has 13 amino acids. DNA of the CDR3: TGTGCCAGCTCAAATACAGGGTTCGACGAGCAGTACTTC. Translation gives CASSNTGFDEQYF.

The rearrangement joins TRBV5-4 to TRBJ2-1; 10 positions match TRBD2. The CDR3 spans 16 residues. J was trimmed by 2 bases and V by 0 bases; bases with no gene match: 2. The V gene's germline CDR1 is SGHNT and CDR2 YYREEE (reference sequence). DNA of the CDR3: TGTGCCAGCAGCTTGGCTAGCGGGAGAACCTACAATGAGCAGTTCTTC. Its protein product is CASSLASGRTYNEQFF.

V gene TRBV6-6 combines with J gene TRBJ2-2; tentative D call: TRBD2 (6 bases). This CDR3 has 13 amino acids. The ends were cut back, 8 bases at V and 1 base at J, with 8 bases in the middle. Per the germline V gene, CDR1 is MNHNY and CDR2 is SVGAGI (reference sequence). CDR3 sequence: CASAGKNTGELFF. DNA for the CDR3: TGTGCCAGCGCGGGGAAGAACACCGGGGAGCTGTTTTTT.

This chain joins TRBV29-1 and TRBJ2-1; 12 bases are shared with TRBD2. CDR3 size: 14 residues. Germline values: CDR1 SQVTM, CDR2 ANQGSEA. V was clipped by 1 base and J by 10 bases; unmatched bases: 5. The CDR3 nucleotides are TGCAGCGTTGAAGCTAGCGGGGGGGTTTGGGAGCAGTTCTTC. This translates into CSVEASGGVWEQFF.

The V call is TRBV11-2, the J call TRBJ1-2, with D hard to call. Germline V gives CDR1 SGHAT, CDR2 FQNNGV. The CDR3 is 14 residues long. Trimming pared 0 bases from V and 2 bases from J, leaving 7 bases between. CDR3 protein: CASSLDPGNYGYTF. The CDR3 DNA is TGTGCCAGCAGCTTAGATCCCGGAAACTATGGCTACACCTTC.

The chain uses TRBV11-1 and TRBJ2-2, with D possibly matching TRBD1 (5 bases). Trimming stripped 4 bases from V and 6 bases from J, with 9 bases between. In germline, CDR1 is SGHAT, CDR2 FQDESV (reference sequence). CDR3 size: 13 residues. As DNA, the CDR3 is TGTGCCAGCAGCTCATGGGGCGCCGGGGAGCTGTTTTTT. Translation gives CASSSWGAGELFF.

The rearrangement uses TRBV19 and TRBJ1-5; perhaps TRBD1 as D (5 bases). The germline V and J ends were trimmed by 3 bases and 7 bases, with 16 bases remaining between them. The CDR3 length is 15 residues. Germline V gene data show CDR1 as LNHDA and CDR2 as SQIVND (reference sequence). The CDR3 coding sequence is TGTGCCAGTAGTATGGGGTCAGGGTTCGGGCAGCCCCAGCATTTT. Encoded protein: CASSMGSGFGQPQHF.

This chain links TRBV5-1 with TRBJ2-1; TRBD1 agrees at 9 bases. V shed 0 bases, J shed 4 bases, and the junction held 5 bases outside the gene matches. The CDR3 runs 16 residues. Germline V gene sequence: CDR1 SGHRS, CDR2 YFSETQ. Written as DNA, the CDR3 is TGCGCCAGCAGCTTGGTAGGCGGACAGGGGTACAATGAGCAGTTCTTC. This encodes CASSLVGGQGYNEQFF.

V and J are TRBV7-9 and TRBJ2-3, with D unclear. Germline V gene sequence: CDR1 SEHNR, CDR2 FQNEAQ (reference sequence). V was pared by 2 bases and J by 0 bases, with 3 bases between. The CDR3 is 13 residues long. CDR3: CASSLLSTDTQYF. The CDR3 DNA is TGTGCCAGCAGCTTACTTAGCACAGATACGCAGTATTTT.

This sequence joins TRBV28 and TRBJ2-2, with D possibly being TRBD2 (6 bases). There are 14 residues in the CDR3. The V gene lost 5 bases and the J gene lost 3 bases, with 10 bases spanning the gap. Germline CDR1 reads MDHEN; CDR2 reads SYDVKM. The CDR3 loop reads CASSQGLYTGELFF. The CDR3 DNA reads TGTGCCAGCAGTCAGGGACTTTACACCGGGGAGCTGTTTTTT.

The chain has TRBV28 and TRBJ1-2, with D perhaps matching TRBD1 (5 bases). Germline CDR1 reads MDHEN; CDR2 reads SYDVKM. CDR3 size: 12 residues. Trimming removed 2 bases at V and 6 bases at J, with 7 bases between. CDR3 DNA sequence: TGTGCCAGCAGTTTAGGGGGGGATGGCTACACCTTC. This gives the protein CASSLGGDGYTF.

The CDR3 region is CASSQVWKGGGSYEQYF. In nucleotides, the CDR3 is TGCGCCAGCAGCCAAGTATGGAAGGGGGGGGGATCCTACGAGCAGTACTTC. This chain uses TRBV4-3 with TRBJ2-7; TRBD2 might be the D (7 bases). Germline lookup yields CDR1 LGHNA and CDR2 YSLEER. The CDR3 consists of 17 residues. The V gene lost 1 base and the J gene lost 1 base, with 17 bases spanning the gap.

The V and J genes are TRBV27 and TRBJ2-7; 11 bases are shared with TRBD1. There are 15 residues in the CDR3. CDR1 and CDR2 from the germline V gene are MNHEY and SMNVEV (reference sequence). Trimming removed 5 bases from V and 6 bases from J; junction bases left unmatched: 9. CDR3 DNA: TGTGCCAGCAGTAAGAGCCGGGACAGGGGGGTCGAGCAGTACTTC. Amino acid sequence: CASSKSRDRGVEQYF.

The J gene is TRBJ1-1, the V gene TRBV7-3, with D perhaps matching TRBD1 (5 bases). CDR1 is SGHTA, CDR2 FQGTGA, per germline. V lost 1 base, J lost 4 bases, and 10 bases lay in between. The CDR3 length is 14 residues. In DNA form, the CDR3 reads TGTGCCAGCAGCTTAAGCGGGCAGGGCACTGAAGCTTTCTTT. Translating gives CASSLSGQGTEAFF.

DNA of the CDR3: TGTGCCAGCACCGTCCCCCCTACGGATACGCAGTATTTT. Protein product: CASTVPPTDTQYF. The genes are TRBV6-6 and TRBJ2-3; no firm D call. Germline CDR1 and CDR2: MNHNY and SVGAGI (reference sequence). The CDR3 consists of 13 residues. Trimming removed 7 bases at V and 6 bases at J, with 14 bases between.

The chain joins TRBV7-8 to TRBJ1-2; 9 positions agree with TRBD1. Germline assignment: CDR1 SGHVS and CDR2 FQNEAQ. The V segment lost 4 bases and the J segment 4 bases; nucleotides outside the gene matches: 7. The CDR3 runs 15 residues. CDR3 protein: CASSSQGAEGYGYTF. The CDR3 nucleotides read TGTGCCAGCAGCTCACAGGGGGCGGAGGGCTATGGCTACACCTTC.